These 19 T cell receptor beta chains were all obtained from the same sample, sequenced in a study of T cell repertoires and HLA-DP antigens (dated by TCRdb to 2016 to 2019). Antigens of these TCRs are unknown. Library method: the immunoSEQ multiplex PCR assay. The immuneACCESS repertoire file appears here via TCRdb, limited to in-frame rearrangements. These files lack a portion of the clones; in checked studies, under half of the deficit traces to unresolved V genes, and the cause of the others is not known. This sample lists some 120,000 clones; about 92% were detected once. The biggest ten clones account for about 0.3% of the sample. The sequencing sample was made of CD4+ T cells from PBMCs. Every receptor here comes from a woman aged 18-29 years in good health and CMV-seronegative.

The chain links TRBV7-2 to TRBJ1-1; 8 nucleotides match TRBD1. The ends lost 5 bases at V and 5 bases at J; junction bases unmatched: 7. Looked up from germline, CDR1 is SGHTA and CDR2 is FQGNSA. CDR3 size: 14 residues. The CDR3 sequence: CASSKQGALTEAFF. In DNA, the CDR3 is TGTGCCAGCAGCAAGCAGGGGGCGCTTACTGAAGCTTTCTTT.

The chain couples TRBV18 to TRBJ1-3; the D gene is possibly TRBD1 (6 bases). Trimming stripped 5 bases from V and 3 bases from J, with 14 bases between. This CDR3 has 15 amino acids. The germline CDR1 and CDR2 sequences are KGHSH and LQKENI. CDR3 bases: TGTGCCAGCTCAGAGGACAGAGCCCTTGGAAACACCATATATTTT. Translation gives CASSEDRALGNTIYF. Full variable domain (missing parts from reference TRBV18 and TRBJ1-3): NAGVMQNPRHLVRRRGQEARLRCSPMKGHSHVYWYRQLPEEGLKFMVYLQKENIIDESGMPKERFSAEFPKEGPSILRIQQVVRGDSAAYFCASSEDRALGNTIYFGEGSWLTVV.

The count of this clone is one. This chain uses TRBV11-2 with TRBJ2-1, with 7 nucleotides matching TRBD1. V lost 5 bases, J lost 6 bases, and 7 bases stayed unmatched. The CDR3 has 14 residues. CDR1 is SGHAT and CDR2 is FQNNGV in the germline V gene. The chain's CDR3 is CASSRQGIGNEQFF. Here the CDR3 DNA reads TGTGCCAGCAGCCGACAGGGAATTGGCAATGAGCAGTTCTTC.

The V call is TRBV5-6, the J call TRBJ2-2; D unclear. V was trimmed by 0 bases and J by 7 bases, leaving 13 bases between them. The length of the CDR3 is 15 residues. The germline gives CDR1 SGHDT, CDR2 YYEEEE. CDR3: CASSLAGAYDGELFF. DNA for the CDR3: TGTGCCAGCAGCTTGGCCGGCGCGTACGACGGGGAGCTGTTTTTT.

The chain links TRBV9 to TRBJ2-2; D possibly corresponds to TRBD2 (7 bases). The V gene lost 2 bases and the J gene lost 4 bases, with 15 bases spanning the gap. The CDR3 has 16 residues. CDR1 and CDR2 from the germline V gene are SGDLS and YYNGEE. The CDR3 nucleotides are TGTGCCAGCAGCGTGAATGGGCGGGGGCCCACCGGGGAGCTGTTTTTT. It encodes CASSVNGRGPTGELFF.

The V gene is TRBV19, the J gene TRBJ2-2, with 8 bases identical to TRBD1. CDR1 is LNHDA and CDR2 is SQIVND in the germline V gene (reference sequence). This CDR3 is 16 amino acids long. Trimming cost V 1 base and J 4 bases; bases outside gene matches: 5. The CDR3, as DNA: TGTGCCAGTAGTATAGCTGGACAGGGAGCCACCGGGGAGCTGTTTTTT. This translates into CASSIAGQGATGELFF.

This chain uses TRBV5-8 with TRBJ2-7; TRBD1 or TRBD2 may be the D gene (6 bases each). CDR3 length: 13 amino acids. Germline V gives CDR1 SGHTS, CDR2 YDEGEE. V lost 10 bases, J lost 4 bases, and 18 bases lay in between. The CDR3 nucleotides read TGTGCCGGCGACGAGGGGGGCGGGTACGAGCAGTACTTC. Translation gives CAGDEGGGYEQYF.

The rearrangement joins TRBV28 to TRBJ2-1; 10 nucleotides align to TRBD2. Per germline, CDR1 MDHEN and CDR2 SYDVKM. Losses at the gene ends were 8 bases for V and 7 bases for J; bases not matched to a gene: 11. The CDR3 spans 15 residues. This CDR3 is CASGSSGRASNEQFF. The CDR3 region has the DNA TGTGCCAGCGGGTCAAGCGGGAGGGCCTCTAATGAGCAGTTCTTC.

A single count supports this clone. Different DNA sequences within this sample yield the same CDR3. CDR3 nucleotides: TGCGCCAGCAGCTTACTAGCGGGAGGGTCCTACGAGCAGTACTTC. Translated: CASSLLAGGSYEQYF. The V and J genes are TRBV5-1 and TRBJ2-7; 13 bases match TRBD2. The CDR3 totals 15 residues. Trimming took 2 bases from V and 1 from J; bases not matched to a gene: 0. Germline CDR1 SGHRS, CDR2 YFSETQ.

Here the CDR3 reads CASATQGPGNTIYF. The CDR3 nucleotides are TGTGCCAGCGCGACACAGGGACCTGGAAACACCATATATTTT. The chain recombines TRBV25-1 with TRBJ1-3; D might be TRBD1 (6 bases). V was shortened by 8 bases and J by 2 bases, with 13 bases between the two germline ends. This CDR3 spans 14 amino acids. CDR1 is MGHDK and CDR2 is SYGVNS in the germline V gene.

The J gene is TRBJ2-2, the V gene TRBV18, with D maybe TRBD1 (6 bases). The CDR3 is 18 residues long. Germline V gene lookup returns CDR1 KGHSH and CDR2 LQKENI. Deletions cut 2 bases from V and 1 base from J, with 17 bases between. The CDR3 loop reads CASSPGSIRGMNTGELFF. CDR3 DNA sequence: TGTGCCAGCTCACCAGGGTCGATCAGGGGCATGAACACCGGGGAGCTGTTTTTT. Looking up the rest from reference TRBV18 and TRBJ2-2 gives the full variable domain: NAGVMQNPRHLVRRRGQEARLRCSPMKGHSHVYWYRQLPEEGLKFMVYLQKENIIDESGMPKERFSAEFPKEGPSILRIQQVVRGDSAAYFCASSPGSIRGMNTGELFFGEGSRLTVL.

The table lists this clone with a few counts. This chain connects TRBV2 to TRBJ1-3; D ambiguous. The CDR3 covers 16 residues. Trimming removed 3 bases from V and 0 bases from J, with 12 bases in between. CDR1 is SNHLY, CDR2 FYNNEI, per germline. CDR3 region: CASSDDAFLSGNTIYF. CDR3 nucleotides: TGTGCCAGCAGTGACGATGCGTTCCTCTCTGGAAACACCATATATTTT.

The CDR3 nucleotides read TGTGCCAGCAGCGCGGACAGGGGTGGGACTAGAAGTAATCTGTACTTC. Translated, it gives CASSADRGGTRSNLYF. This rearrangement joins TRBV7-9 to TRBJ2-5; D is possibly TRBD1 (9 bases). This CDR3 contains 16 residues. V lost 5 bases and J 13 bases, leaving 29 bases between the germline ends. Germline V CDR1 and CDR2: SEHNR, FQNEAQ (reference sequence).

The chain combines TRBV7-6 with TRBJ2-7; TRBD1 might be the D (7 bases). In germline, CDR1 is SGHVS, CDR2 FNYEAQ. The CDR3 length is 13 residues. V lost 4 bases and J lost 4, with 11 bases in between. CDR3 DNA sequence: TGTGCCAGCAGCTCAGGGGGGCGTTACGAGCAGTACTTC. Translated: CASSSGGRYEQYF.

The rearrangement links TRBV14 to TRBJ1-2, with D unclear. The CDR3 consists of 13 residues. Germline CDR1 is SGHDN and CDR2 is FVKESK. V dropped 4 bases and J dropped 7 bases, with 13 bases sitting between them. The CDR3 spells CASSLMDVSGYTF. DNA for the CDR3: TGTGCCAGCAGCCTAATGGATGTGAGTGGCTACACCTTC.

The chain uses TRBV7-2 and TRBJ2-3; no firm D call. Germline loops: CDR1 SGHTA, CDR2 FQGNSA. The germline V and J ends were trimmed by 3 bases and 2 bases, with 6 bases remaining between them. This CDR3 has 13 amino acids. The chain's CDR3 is CASSLLITDTQYF. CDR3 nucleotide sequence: TGTGCCAGCAGCTTGCTAATCACAGATACGCAGTATTTT. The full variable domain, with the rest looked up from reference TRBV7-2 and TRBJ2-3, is GAGVSQSPSNKVTEKGKDVELRCDPISGHTALYWYRQSLGQGLEFLIYFQGNSAPDKSGLPSDRFSAERTGGSVSTLTIQRTQQEDSAVYLCASSLLITDTQYFGPGTRLTVL.

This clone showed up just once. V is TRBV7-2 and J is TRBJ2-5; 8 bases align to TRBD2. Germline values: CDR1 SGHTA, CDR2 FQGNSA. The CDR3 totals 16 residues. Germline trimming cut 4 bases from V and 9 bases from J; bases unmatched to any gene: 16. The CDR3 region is CASSSGAGAQGLAQYF. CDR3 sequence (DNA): TGTGCCAGCAGCTCCGGAGCGGGGGCCCAAGGGTTGGCCCAGTACTTC.

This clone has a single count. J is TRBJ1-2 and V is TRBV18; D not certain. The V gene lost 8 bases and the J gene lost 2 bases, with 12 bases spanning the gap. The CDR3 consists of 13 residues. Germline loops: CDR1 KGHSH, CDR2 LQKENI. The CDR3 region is CASASSQNYGYTF. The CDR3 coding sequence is TGTGCCAGCGCTTCCTCACAGAACTATGGCTACACCTTC. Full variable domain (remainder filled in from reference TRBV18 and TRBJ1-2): NAGVMQNPRHLVRRRGQEARLRCSPMKGHSHVYWYRQLPEEGLKFMVYLQKENIIDESGMPKERFSAEFPKEGPSILRIQQVVRGDSAAYFCASASSQNYGYTFGSGTRLTVV.

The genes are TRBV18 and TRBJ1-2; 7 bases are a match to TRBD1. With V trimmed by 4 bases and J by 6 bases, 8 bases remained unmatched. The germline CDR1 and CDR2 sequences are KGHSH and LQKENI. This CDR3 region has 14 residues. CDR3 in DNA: TGTGCCAGCTCACAATTCGACAGGGACCATGGCTACACCTTC. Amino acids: CASSQFDRDHGYTF.